This is a list of T cell receptor beta chains from one sample in a study of T-cell memory formation after mild COVID-19. TCRdb itself ran the 5' RACE reads through MiXCR, one entry per CDR3 protein. The table has approximately 340,000 distinct CDR3 sequences, approximately 16% seen once. Sequencing input: PBMCs or a T cell subset sorted from them (not recorded which). These TCRs come from a man between 18 and 35 years old who had mild COVID-19 (a few samples of this study predate the infection). Cell type and time point are not known. CDR3s include the opening cysteine and the closing phenylalanine or tryptophan. The D gene is left open where the match is weak. Some rows mark clone size as missing; the rest say once, few, many or name a class of expanded clone.

d_call | j_call | v_call | clone_size | cdr3_nt | cdr3_aa
- | TRBJ1-6 | TRBV27 | - | TGTGCCAGCAGCTTGGGACGGCTTAATTCACCCCTCCACTTT | CASSLGRLNSPLHF
TRBD2 | TRBJ2-4 | TRBV11-2 | few | TGTGCCAGCAGCGGGAGGACTAGCGGGCTACTAGCCAAAAACATTCAGTACTTC | CASSGRTSGLLAKNIQYF
TRBD1 | TRBJ2-5 | TRBV28 | few | TGTGCCAGCAGTCCCCCCCGACAGGGGGTTTACCAAGAGACCCAGTACTTC | CASSPPRQGVYQETQYF
TRBD2 | TRBJ2-3 | TRBV4-3 | few | TGCGCCAGCAGCCAAGATCTAGCAAGCGGGGATTCGGATACGCAGTATTTT | CASSQDLASGDSDTQYF
- | TRBJ2-3 | TRBV28 | few | TGTGCCAGCAGTTTACGCACATTTGGTACGCAGTATTTT | CASSLRTFGTQYF
TRBD1 | TRBJ1-1 | TRBV25-1 | - | TGTGCCAGCAGTGAATACGGGGACAGGGATGAAGCTTTCTTT | CASSEYGDRDEAFF
- | TRBJ2-3 | TRBV7-3 | few | TGTGCCAGCAGCTTCCGGGCACGGGATACGCAGTATTTT | CASSFRARDTQYF
TRBD2 | TRBJ2-1 | TRBV11-2 | few | TGTGCCAGCAGCCCGACTAGCGGGAACAATGAGCAGTTCTTC | CASSPTSGNNEQFF
TRBD2 | TRBJ2-7 | TRBV3-1 | - | TGTGCCAGCAGCCCTAGCGGGGGCGCTCCCTACGAGCAGTACTTC | CASSPSGGAPYEQYF
TRBD1 | TRBJ1-1 | TRBV20-1 | few | TGCAGTGCTCACAGGGGGATTGACACTGAAGCTTTCTTT | CSAHRGIDTEAFF
TRBD1 | TRBJ2-1 | TRBV11-2 | many | TGTGCCAGCAGCCCCAACCCGGGACAGGGGATGGGCCTTTACAATGAGCAGTTCTTC | CASSPNPGQGMGLYNEQFF
TRBD1 | TRBJ1-5 | TRBV9 | - | TGTGCCAGCAGCCCCGGGACAGGGGTTAGTCAGCCCCAGCATTTT | CASSPGTGVSQPQHF
- | TRBJ2-2 | TRBV5-1 | few | TGCGCCAGCAGCTGGAAAGGATTGAACACCGGGGAGCTGTTTTTT | CASSWKGLNTGELFF
TRBD1 | TRBJ1-3 | TRBV10-3 | many | TGTGCCATAAGACAGGGTCTCGGCTCTGGAAACACCATATATTTT | CAIRQGLGSGNTIYF
- | TRBJ2-3 | TRBV7-9 | few | TGTGCCAGCAGCTCGCCAGGGGATCCCACAGATACGCAGTATTTT | CASSSPGDPTDTQYF
- | TRBJ2-2 | TRBV7-9 | - | TGTGCCAGCAGCTTAGGGAGAGGGCTCGGAAACACCGGGGAGCTGTTTTTT | CASSLGRGLGNTGELFF
TRBD1 | TRBJ2-4 | TRBV27 | - | TGTGCCAGCATCGGGACAGGGGCCCTCCTAGCCAAAAACATTCAGTACTTC | CASIGTGALLAKNIQYF
- | TRBJ1-5 | TRBV20-1 | - | TGCAGTGCTAGAGATCGGAGGTGGAATCAGCCCCAGCATTTT | CSARDRRWNQPQHF
TRBD1 | TRBJ1-4 | TRBV4-2 | many | TGTGCCAGCAGCCAAGATGCGGGGACAGGGGGTGAAAAACTGTTTTTT | CASSQDAGTGGEKLFF
- | TRBJ1-4 | TRBV12-3/TRBV12-4 | few | TGTGCCAGCAGTTCCATTCCGGGTGTCGAAAAACTGTTTTTT | CASSSIPGVEKLFF
TRBD2 | TRBJ2-1 | TRBV6-4 | - | TGTGCCAGCAGTGAGAAACCGCGGGGGGATGAGCAGTTCTTC | CASSEKPRGDEQFF
TRBD2 | TRBJ2-3 | TRBV12-3/TRBV12-4 | few | TGTGCCAGCAGCGTCCTAGCGGGGGCTACAGATACGCAGTATTTT | CASSVLAGATDTQYF
- | TRBJ2-5 | TRBV25-1 | many | TGTGCCAGCAGTAGGAGGGAAGAGACCCAGTACTTC | CASSRREETQYF
TRBD1 | TRBJ1-3 | TRBV19 | - | TGTAGGGCCAGGGGGCACTCTGGAAACACCATATATTTT | CRARGHSGNTIYF
- | TRBJ2-5 | TRBV5-1 | few | TGCGCCAGCAGCCTTGACGGAGCTGCGGCCCAGTACTTC | CASSLDGAAAQYF
- | TRBJ2-7 | TRBV2 | many | TGTGCCAGCAGTGTCTTGCAGAACTACGAGCAGTACTTC | CASSVLQNYEQYF
- | TRBJ2-3 | TRBV27 | - | TGTGCCAGCAGTTCTTGGACTACGCAGTATTTT | CASSSWTTQYF
- | TRBJ1-2 | TRBV6-2/TRBV6-3 | few | TGTGCCAGCAGTTTCGACACCGGGACCTCTTATGGCTACACCTTC | CASSFDTGTSYGYTF
- | TRBJ2-7 | TRBV5-1 | - | TGCGCCAGCAGCTTGGAGGACAGTTTCTACGAGCAGTACTTC | CASSLEDSFYEQYF
- | TRBJ1-3 | TRBV10-3 | few | TGTGCCATCAGTGAGTCCCGGAGCTCTGGAAACACCATATATTTT | CAISESRSSGNTIYF
- | TRBJ2-7 | TRBV4-2 | - | TGTGCCAGCAGCCAAAACAGAGCAGAGTACGAGCAGTACTTC | CASSQNRAEYEQYF
TRBD1 | TRBJ1-2 | TRBV18 | few | TGTGCCAGCTCACCACTGGACAGGGTTGACTATGGCTACACCTTC | CASSPLDRVDYGYTF
- | TRBJ2-1 | TRBV14 | few | TGTGCCAGCAGCCAAGTGTCAGGGTACAATGAGCAGTTCTTC | CASSQVSGYNEQFF
TRBD1 | TRBJ1-5 | TRBV7-6 | few | TGTGCCAGCAGCGTACAGGGGCAGCCCCAGCATTTT | CASSVQGQPQHF
- | TRBJ2-2 | TRBV11-3 | many | TGTGCCAGCAGCTTTGAGGGAACCGGGGAGCTGTTTTTT | CASSFEGTGELFF
- | TRBJ2-1 | TRBV5-1 | few | TGCGCCAGCAGCCTAATAACCACAGGTAACTCCTACAATGAGCAGTTCTTC | CASSLITTGNSYNEQFF
- | TRBJ2-5 | TRBV4-3 | - | TGCGCCAGCAGCCAAGGGGCCGGGACCCAGTACTTC | CASSQGAGTQYF
- | TRBJ2-3 | TRBV20-1 | - | TGCAGTGCTAGAGATGGTTTGGGGGAACTCGCGGTAGGGTATTTT | CSARDGLGELAVGYF
TRBD2 | TRBJ2-3 | TRBV29-1 | few | TGCAGCGTGGCCGGGACTAGCGGCACAGATACGCAGTATTTT | CSVAGTSGTDTQYF
- | TRBJ2-7 | TRBV20-1 | - | TGCAGTGCTAGAGGGGGGAGGAACCACGGTTTC | CSARGGRNHGF
- | TRBJ1-5 | TRBV4-2 | few | TGTGCCAGCAGCCAAGACTCGGCAGGGAGAATAGGAAATCAGCCCCAGCATTTT | CASSQDSAGRIGNQPQHF
- | TRBJ2-3 | TRBV27 | - | TGTGCCAGCAGTTCCACGCCAGGGATCACAGATACGCAGTATTTT | CASSSTPGITDTQYF
- | TRBJ2-5 | TRBV5-1 | few | TGCGCCAGCAGCGCCACCTCCCCGGGACCAGAGACCCAGTACTTC | CASSATSPGPETQYF